This record covers a single TCR beta chain. CDR1 SGDLS and CDR2 YYNGEE come from the germline V gene. Trimming took 0 bases from V and 2 from J, leaving 9 bases between them. This CDR3 has 14 amino acids. The source of the sample is a study of CD8 T cells in Susac syndrome. It was with random hexamers that 0.5 to 1 ug RNA was reverse transcribed. MiXCR was run by TCRdb on the immunoSEQ multiplex PCR reads, yielding one entry per CDR3 protein. The table has about 140,000 distinct CDR3 sequences, roughly 94% seen once. The rearrangement joins TRBV9 to TRBJ2-7; D remains ambiguous. Sequenced: CD4+ T cells from PBMCs. The receptor was derived from a human donor with Susac syndrome. The CDR3, as DNA: TGTGCCAGCAGCGTAGGTACGATAACCTACGAGCAGTACTTC. Translating it yields CASSVGTITYEQYF.